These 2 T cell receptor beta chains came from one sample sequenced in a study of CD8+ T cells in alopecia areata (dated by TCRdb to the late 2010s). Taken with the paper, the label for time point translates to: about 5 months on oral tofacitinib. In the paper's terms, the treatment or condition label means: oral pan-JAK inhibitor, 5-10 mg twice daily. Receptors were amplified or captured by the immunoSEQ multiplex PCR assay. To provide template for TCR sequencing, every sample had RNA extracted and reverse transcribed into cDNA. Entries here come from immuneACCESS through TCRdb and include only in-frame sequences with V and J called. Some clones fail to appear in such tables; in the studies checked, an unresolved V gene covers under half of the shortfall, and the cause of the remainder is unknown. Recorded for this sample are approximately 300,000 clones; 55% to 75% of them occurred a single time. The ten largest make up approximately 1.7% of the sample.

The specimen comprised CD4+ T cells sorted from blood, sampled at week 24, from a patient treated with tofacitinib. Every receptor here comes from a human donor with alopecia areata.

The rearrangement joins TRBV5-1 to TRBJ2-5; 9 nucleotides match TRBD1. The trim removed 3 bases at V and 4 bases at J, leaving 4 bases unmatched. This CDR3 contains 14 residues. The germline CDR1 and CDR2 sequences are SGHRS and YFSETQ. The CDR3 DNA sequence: TGCGCCAGCAGCTACCAGGACAGGGGAGAGACCCAGTACTTC. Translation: CASSYQDRGETQYF.

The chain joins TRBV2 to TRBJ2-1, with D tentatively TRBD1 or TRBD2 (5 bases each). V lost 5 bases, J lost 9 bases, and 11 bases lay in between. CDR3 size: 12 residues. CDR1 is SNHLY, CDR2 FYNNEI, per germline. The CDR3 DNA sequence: TGTGCCAGCAGTAAGGCAGGGAGTGAGCAGTTCTTC. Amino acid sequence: CASSKAGSEQFF.